The clone carrying this T cell receptor beta chain was recorded at least ten times. The antigen remains unidentified. The sample is drawn from a study of spatial heterogeneity in lung cancer. One entry per CDR3 protein, called by TCRdb with MiXCR from the 5' RACE reads. Of 25,000 to 30,000 distinct CDR3 sequences detected, under 8.5% appear once; the ten largest clones hold approximately 24%. Sample time point: sample taken at primary tumor resection. The germline V gene has CDR1 MNHEY and CDR2 SVGEGT. CDR3 length: 15 amino acids. V gave up 7 bases and J gave up 0 bases, with 12 bases separating them. Study-wide results and limits: Tumors with more nonsynonymous mutations had more expanded intratumoral alpha and beta TCRs.

Material: lung tumor tissue, obtained at surgery. The source of this sequence is a male donor with early-stage non-small cell lung cancer. V usage is TRBV6-2 or TRBV6-3 and J usage is TRBJ2-2; D is uncertain. CDR3 residues: CASILDTANTGELFF. In DNA form, the CDR3 reads TGTGCCAGCATCCTAGACACTGCGAACACCGGGGAGCTGTTTTTT.